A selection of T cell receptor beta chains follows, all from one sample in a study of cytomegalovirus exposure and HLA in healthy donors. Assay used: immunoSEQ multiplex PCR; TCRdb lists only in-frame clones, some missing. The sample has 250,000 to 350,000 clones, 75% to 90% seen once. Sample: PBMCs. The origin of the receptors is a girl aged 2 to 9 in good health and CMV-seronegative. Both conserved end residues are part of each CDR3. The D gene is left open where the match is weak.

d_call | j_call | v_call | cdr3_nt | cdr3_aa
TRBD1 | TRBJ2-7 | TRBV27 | TGTGCCAGCAGTTTATCCGTGGGTGTGGGGACAGGGGACGAGCAGTACTTC | CASSLSVGVGTGDEQYF
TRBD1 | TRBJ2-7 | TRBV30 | TGTGCCTGGAGTGCGAGCTGGACAGGGTCTGACGAGCAGTACTTC | CAWSASWTGSDEQYF
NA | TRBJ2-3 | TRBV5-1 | TGCGCCAGCAGCTCGAGACTCGGGGCAGATACGCAGTATTTT | CASSSRLGADTQYF
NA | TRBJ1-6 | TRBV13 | TGTGCCAGCAGCTTCTCAACCCAGCGGTTCGGGACCCTCCACTTT | CASSFSTQRFGTLHF
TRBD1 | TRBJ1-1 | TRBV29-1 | TGCAGCGTTGATGACAGGGGTAGAAACACTGAAGCTTTCTTT | CSVDDRGRNTEAFF
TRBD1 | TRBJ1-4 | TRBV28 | TGTGCCAGCAGTTCGGGACAGGCTGCACATGAAAAACTGTTTTTT | CASSSGQAAHEKLFF
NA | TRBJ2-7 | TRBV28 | TGTGCCAGCAGTTTATGGTTGGGGCAGTGGATCTCCTACGAGCAGTACTTC | CASSLWLGQWISYEQYF
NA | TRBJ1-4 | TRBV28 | TGTGCCAGCAGTTTGGAGGGGCTATATGAAAAACTGTTTTTT | CASSLEGLYEKLFF
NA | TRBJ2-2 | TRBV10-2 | TGCGCCAGCCGTTGGGGAGGCATTCGAGGCGGGGAGCTGTTTTTT | CASRWGGIRGGELFF
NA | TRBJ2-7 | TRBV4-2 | TGTGCCAGCAGCCAAGAATGGAGCTCCTACGAGCAGTACTTC | CASSQEWSSYEQYF